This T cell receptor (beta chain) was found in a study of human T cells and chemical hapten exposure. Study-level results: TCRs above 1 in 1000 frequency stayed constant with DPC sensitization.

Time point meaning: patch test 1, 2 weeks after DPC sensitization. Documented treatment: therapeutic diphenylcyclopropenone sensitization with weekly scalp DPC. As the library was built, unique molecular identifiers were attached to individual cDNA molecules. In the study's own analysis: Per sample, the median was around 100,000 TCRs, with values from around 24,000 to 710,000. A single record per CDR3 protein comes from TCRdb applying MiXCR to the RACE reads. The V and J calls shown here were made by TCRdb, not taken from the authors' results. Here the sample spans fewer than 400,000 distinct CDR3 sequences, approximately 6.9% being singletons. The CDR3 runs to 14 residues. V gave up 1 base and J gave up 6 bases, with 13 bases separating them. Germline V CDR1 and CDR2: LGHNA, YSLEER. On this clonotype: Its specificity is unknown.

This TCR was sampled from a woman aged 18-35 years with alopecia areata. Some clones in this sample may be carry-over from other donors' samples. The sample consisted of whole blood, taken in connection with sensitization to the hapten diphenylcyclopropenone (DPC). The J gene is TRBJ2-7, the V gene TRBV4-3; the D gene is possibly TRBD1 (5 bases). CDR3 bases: TGCGCCAGCAGCCAAGGGCCAGGGATCGGCGAGCAGTACTTC. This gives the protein CASSQGPGIGEQYF.